These 2 T cell receptor beta chains came from one sample sequenced in a study of T cells in Graves' hyperthyroidism and ophthalmopathy. Template material for amplifying TCR beta CDR3 regions consisted of RNA transcripts. With the HTBI primer set, the TCR CDR3 went through a first round of RT-PCR. TCRdb used MiXCR to reprocess the multiplex PCR reads, holding one entry per CDR3 protein. The sample has roughly 640,000 distinct CDR3 sequences; about a sixth are singletons. Input material: blood. These receptors originate from a woman aged 40 to 49 with Graves' ophthalmopathy.

This clonotype was observed many times. The chain joins TRBV27 to TRBJ2-3; D not resolved. CDR3 length equals 15 residues. Trimming stripped 3 bases from V and 5 bases from J, with 15 bases between. In germline, CDR1 is MNHEY, CDR2 SMNVEV (reference sequence). The DNA for the CDR3 is TGTGCCAGCAGTTTTTCCGCCTCGATTGGAGATACGCAGTATTTT. This encodes CASSFSASIGDTQYF.

In its sample, this clonotype was seen many times. The chain has TRBV7-9 and TRBJ2-1; D gene unclear. The germline V and J ends were trimmed by 3 bases and 1 base, with 7 bases remaining between them. Germline V gene sequence: CDR1 SEHNR, CDR2 FQNEAQ (reference sequence). CDR3 size: 14 residues. CDR3 loop: CASSLAYSYNEQFF. In DNA, the CDR3 is TGTGCCAGCAGCTTGGCGTATTCCTACAATGAGCAGTTCTTC.